Many counts were recorded for the clone carrying this T cell receptor beta chain. Its antigen is still unknown. The sample is drawn from a study of blood T cells in healthy people across ages. Findings and caveats of the study: For the donors, CMV status was unknown and possibly confounded expanded clonotype changes.

PBMCs numbering at least 6.5 million were isolated per sample. Primers used in a second PCR of roughly 7 to 11 cycles were a sample-barcoded 5' primer and a J-beta primer mix. The template-switch adaptor, which had 12 random nucleotides, put a tag on each cDNA molecule. TCRdb redid the calling of the 5' RACE reads with MiXCR, one entry per CDR3 protein. The sample yields hundreds of thousands of distinct CDR3 sequences, around 21% seen once. V lost 5 bases and J 3 bases, leaving 11 bases between the germline ends. This CDR3 region has 13 residues. Germline values: CDR1 SGHTA, CDR2 FQGNSA. This rearrangement joins TRBV7-2 to TRBJ2-7; D call uncertain. The origin of this receptor is a man between 70 and 80 years old in good health. Sequences were obtained from blood. The CDR3 spells CASSPRNRYEQYF. CDR3 nucleotides: TGTGCCAGCAGCCCCAGGAACCGCTACGAGCAGTACTTC.